Described below is a single T cell receptor beta chain sequence and its context. This clone was detected once. Its antigen target is currently unknown. Qualities for individual bases were not recorded, and no much larger clone is one base off. This entry belongs to a study of PD-1 blockade in classical Hodgkin lymphoma (TCRdb year 2020). In the study overall: Nivolumab dosing was 3 mg/kg intravenously every 2 weeks, continuing until either disease progression or unacceptable toxicity. To define a peripheral blood immune signature of response to PD-1 blockade in classical Hodgkin lymphoma, the study combined TCR beta sequencing with CyTOF. General findings and caveats noted by the study authors: Only a single clinical trial cohort was studied, and what caused the repertoire differences, possibly disease activity or prior therapy, remained undefined. Lower diversity was observed in patients in whom nivolumab was started less than 1 year after ASCT, and these patients were excluded from later analyses so that confounding by immune reconstitution would be avoided. Baseline TCR diversity was reported to be lower in newly diagnosed patients than in healthy donors and to be lower still in relapsed/refractory patients. Trial patients achieving complete response had baseline diversity similar to newly diagnosed patients, whereas partial responders and progressors had significantly lower diversity. CD4+ but not CD8+ TCR diversity rose significantly by C4D1 (p=0.0027 vs p=0.16), most apparent in complete responders (p=0.02).

The CDR3 has 14 amino acids, counting the end cysteine and phenylalanine. The kept DNA is CDR3 alone, 42 bases in frame from the first base. Germline trimming: 5 bases from V, 8 bases from J; junction bases outside gene matches: 4. From the germline V gene, CDR1 is SGHVS and CDR2 is FQNEAQ. Genomic DNA was isolated using the Qiagen DNeasy kit from unsorted PBMCs as well as from negatively selected CD4+ and CD8+ fractions. TCR beta CDR3 regions were subjected to amplification by immunoSEQ multiplex PCR with primers that anneal to V and J segments. A synthetic immune receptor repertoire was used to minimize amplification bias, and any remaining bias was removed computationally after sequencing. Under the source paper's analysis protocol: Repertoire diversity was quantified as the Shannon entropy index using custom Python scripts. Unsorted, CD4+ and CD8+ repertoires were analyzed separately, except for combined analyses in which CD4+ and CD8+ sequences were merged in silico. Clonal expansion was defined as a frequency increase of at least 2-fold after treatment compared with C1D1, and clones undetected at baseline were assigned a pseudocount of 0.5. Singleton clones were defined as clones with 0 or 1 copy at C1D1, and non-singleton clones were defined as clones with 2 or more copies. Clones expanded in unsorted samples were assigned a CD4+, CD8+ or unknown annotation through matching of protein sequences in sorted samples from the same patient. Wilcoxon tests on paired samples were used to test changes in diversity from C1D1 to C4D1. This immuneACCESS table, as held by TCRdb, lists in-frame sequences with V and J called but not all clones. Of the missing ones, under half trace to an unresolved V gene in checked studies; the others have no known cause. The D gene and trimming were derived from the DNA, and the V and J assignments and clone size from that table. The sample yields roughly 150,000 clones; 78% were counted once. 9.2% of the sample comes from the top ten.

The meaning of the sample's time point label: cycle 2 day 1 (C2D1) of nivolumab. Every trial patient had relapsed following autologous stem cell transplantation, and prior brentuximab vedotin exposure was what differed among cohorts A, B and C. The trial cohort included some 53 patients with relapsed/refractory classical Hodgkin lymphoma, and each patient had a best overall response of complete response, partial response or progressive disease. Single-agent nivolumab was administered to trial patients in the multi-cohort phase II CheckMate 205 trial. An independent review committee assessed best overall response by applying the 2007 International Working Group response criteria. PBMCs from the trial were collected at three points: immediately before nivolumab initiation (C1D1), and during therapy at cycle 2 day 1 and cycle 4 day 1. Peripheral blood was collected in 8 mL Vacutainer Cell Preparation Tubes, from which PBMCs were isolated by centrifugation and then cryopreserved.

Specimen: peripheral blood mononuclear cells (PBMCs), collected before the second cycle of nivolumab. This sequence uses TRBV7-8 and TRBJ2-2; TRBD2 agrees with 11 junctional bases. The origin of this receptor is a human donor with classical Hodgkin lymphoma. The CDR3 protein sequence reads: CASSPWTSGGELFF. The sequenced DNA: TGTGCCAGCAGCCCATGGACTAGCGGGGGGGAGCTGTTTTTT.